These 22 T cell receptor beta chains share one sample of origin, sequenced in a study of blood T cell repertoires in COVID-19. The method was immunoSEQ multiplex PCR; TCRdb's version includes in-frame clones alone and lacks a portion of them. The sample comprises 200,000 to 250,000 clones, under 85% of which are singletons, and roughly 1.2% rests with the top ten. Material: peripheral blood. These receptors were obtained from a woman aged 25 to 45 with COVID-19, enrolled during active disease.

The chain employs TRBV5-6 and TRBJ1-1; 8 nucleotides line up with TRBD1. The CDR3 runs 12 residues. Germline values: CDR1 SGHDT, CDR2 YYEEEE. The V gene end was trimmed by 5 bases and the J gene end by 7 bases; junction bases not matched to a gene: 4. Here the CDR3 reads CASRAGGVEAFF. In DNA, the CDR3 is TGTGCCAGCAGAGCAGGGGGCGTTGAAGCTTTCTTT.

V and J are TRBV4-3 and TRBJ2-7; 9 bases agree with TRBD1. The CDR3 spans 15 residues. The germline CDR1 and CDR2 sequences are LGHNA and YSLEER. V shed 3 bases and J 1 base; nucleotides not matched to a gene: 4. The CDR3 loop is CASSQDRGPSYEQYF. The CDR3 DNA is TGCGCCAGCAGCCAGGACAGGGGCCCGTCCTACGAGCAGTACTTC.

V usage is TRBV5-1 and J usage is TRBJ1-2; 7 bases are shared with TRBD1. The length of the CDR3 is 13 residues. CDR1 and CDR2 (germline): SGHRS, YFSETQ. J gave up 5 bases and V 2 bases, and 3 bases lay outside the gene matches. The DNA for the CDR3 is TGCGCCAGCAGCTTACAGGGGAGATATGGCTACACCTTC. Translation gives CASSLQGRYGYTF.

This rearrangement joins TRBV29-1 to TRBJ1-1; the D gene is possibly TRBD1 (6 bases). The V gene's germline CDR1 is SQVTM and CDR2 ANQGSEA. V lost 7 bases, J lost 1 base, and 19 bases lay in between. The CDR3 loop spans 15 amino acids. The CDR3 DNA reads TGCAGCGCCGCGGGGGGAGGACAGAGGAACACTGAAGCTTTCTTT. It yields the protein CSAAGGGQRNTEAFF.

The gene calls are TRBV3-1 (or the pseudogene TRBV3-2) and TRBJ2-5; the D is unclear. Germline V gene data show CDR1 as LGHDT and CDR2 as YNNKEL (reference sequence). The CDR3 is 9 residues long. Deletions cut 9 bases from V and 3 bases from J, with 2 bases between. As DNA, the CDR3 is TGTGCCAGTAAAGAGACCCAGTACTTC. It codes for CASKETQYF.

V gene TRBV10-1 combines with J gene TRBJ1-2; D remains ambiguous. The V gene's germline CDR1 is WNHNN and CDR2 SYGVQD (reference sequence). The CDR3 runs 12 residues. With 0 bases removed from V and 5 bases from J, the gap between germline ends came to 4 bases. The CDR3, as DNA: TGCGCCAGCAGTGAGTCGGAGTATGGCTACACCTTC. The encoded protein is CASSESEYGYTF.

V is TRBV6-5 and J is TRBJ2-7; TRBD2 agrees at 7 bases. The CDR3 is 16 amino acids. The V gene's germline CDR1 is MNHEY and CDR2 SVGAGI. With V trimmed by 0 bases and J by 6 bases, 11 bases remained unmatched. The CDR3 nucleotides are TGTGCCAGCAGTTACTCGAGAGCTAGCGGTGTTGGCGAGCAGTACTTC. Its translation is CASSYSRASGVGEQYF.

CDR3 bases: TGTGCCACCAGTCCCCTAGATGCGGAGACCCAGTACTTC. Translated, it gives CATSPLDAETQYF. The chain links TRBV24-1 to TRBJ2-5, with unresolved D. The CDR3 covers 13 residues. Trimming removed 6 bases from V and 5 bases from J, with 12 bases in between. The germline V gene has CDR1 KGHDR and CDR2 SFDVKD.

The chain has TRBV9 and TRBJ1-6; 10 positions match TRBD1. V was clipped by 0 bases and J by 10 bases; unmatched bases: 10. This CDR3 spans 17 amino acids. Germline CDR1 is SGDLS and CDR2 is YYNGEE. The CDR3 sequence: CASSVDAGTGVRSPLHF. DNA of the CDR3: TGTGCCAGCAGCGTAGACGCCGGGACAGGGGTGCGCTCACCCCTCCACTTT.

V is TRBV5-1 and J is TRBJ1-4, with D possibly TRBD1 on 5 matching bases. Germline V gene sequence: CDR1 SGHRS, CDR2 YFSETQ. The CDR3 loop spans 14 amino acids. V was cut by 5 bases and J by 0 bases, with 8 bases left in between. The CDR3 sequence is CASSGQPTNEKLFF. Here the CDR3 DNA reads TGCGCCAGCAGTGGACAACCAACTAATGAAAAACTGTTTTTT.

This clone was recorded a few times. The rearrangement links TRBV18 to TRBJ2-2; D is unclear. Trimming shortened V by 3 bases and J by 6 bases, and 8 bases separated the two germline ends. The CDR3 covers 13 residues. Germline V gene sequence: CDR1 KGHSH, CDR2 LQKENI. CDR3 sequence reads: CASSPLVAGELFF. CDR3 nucleotides: TGTGCCAGCTCACCGTTAGTTGCCGGGGAGCTGTTTTTT.

The chain recombines TRBV12-5 with TRBJ2-3; 8 bases map to TRBD1. V was pared by 1 base and J by 0 bases, with 9 bases of the junction left unmatched. The CDR3 contains 18 residues. Germline V CDR1 and CDR2: LGHNT, FRNRAP. The CDR3 region has the DNA TGTGCTAGTGGTTTGGGAAGGACAGGGAGGACTAGCACAGATACGCAGTATTTT. Translating gives CASGLGRTGRTSTDTQYF.

This clone came up a few times. The rearrangement links TRBV4-3 to TRBJ2-1; 8 bases fit TRBD2. The germline V gene encodes CDR1 LGHNA and CDR2 YSLEER. CDR3 length: 15 residues. J gave up 16 bases and V 4 bases, and 18 bases lay outside the gene matches. CDR3 sequence: CASSPGRGDGGKLFF. The CDR3 bases are TGCGCCAGCAGCCCCGGGCGGGGGGACGGCGGGAAGCTTTTCTTC.

This chain links TRBV2 with TRBJ2-7; tentatively, D is TRBD2 (5 bases). The ends were cut back, 5 bases at V and 3 bases at J, with 17 bases in the middle. Per germline, CDR1 SNHLY and CDR2 FYNNEI. The CDR3 totals 15 residues. The CDR3 DNA sequence: TGTGCCAGCAGTCCGTACCGGGATCCGAGCTACGAGCAGTACTTC. Its translation is CASSPYRDPSYEQYF.

This chain connects TRBV13 to TRBJ2-7; D call uncertain. Trimming shortened V by 3 bases and J by 2 bases, and 8 bases separated the two germline ends. CDR1 PRHDT and CDR2 FYEKMQ come from the germline V gene (reference sequence). The CDR3 extends over 13 amino acids. The CDR3: CASSLGRTYEQYF. The CDR3 DNA sequence: TGTGCCAGCAGCTTGGGCAGGACCTACGAGCAGTACTTC.

The chain carries TRBV5-1 and TRBJ2-1, with TRBD2 matching 8 bases. Germline V gene data show CDR1 as SGHRS and CDR2 as YFSETQ. The CDR3 has 15 residues. The V and J ends lost 4 bases and 5 bases, in that order; junction bases with no gene match: 8. The CDR3 DNA sequence: TGCGCCAGCAGCACCCTCGGGGGGGAACACAATGAGCAGTTCTTC. Amino acid sequence: CASSTLGGEHNEQFF.

This clone was picked up a small number of times. The V call is TRBV9, the J call TRBJ2-2; 10 positions agree with TRBD2. CDR3 size: 16 residues. The germline V gene has CDR1 SGDLS and CDR2 YYNGEE. Trimming removed 4 bases from V and 1 base from J; junction bases left unmatched: 4. The CDR3, as DNA: TGTGCCAGCAGCCCAAGGACTAGCGGGAACACCGGGGAGCTGTTTTTT. It translates to CASSPRTSGNTGELFF.

This clone was seen once. Other DNA sequences within the sample encode an identical CDR3. This chain uses TRBV5-1 with TRBJ2-7, with 7 bases lining up with TRBD2. The J segment lost 4 bases and the V segment lost 0 bases, leaving 7 bases of the junction unmatched. From germline, CDR1 is SGHRS and CDR2 YFSETQ. The CDR3 loop spans 15 amino acids. CDR3 in DNA: TGCGCCAGCAGCTTGGCGGGCGGGAGTGCGTACGAGCAGTACTTC. As protein: CASSLAGGSAYEQYF.

The chain uses TRBV19 and TRBJ1-5; D ambiguous. The length of the CDR3 is 14 residues. The germline CDR1 and CDR2 sequences are LNHDA and SQIVND (reference sequence). Trimming shortened V by 3 bases and J by 5 bases, and 11 bases separated the two germline ends. CDR3 region: CASSMWSYDQPQHF. CDR3 DNA: TGTGCCAGTAGTATGTGGAGCTACGATCAGCCCCAGCATTTT.

The CDR3 is CASTVVGQNTEAFF. The CDR3 region has the DNA TGCGCCAGCACCGTGGTTGGACAGAACACTGAAGCTTTCTTT. The chain recombines TRBV5-1 with TRBJ1-1, with TRBD1 as a possible D gene (5 bases). The germline CDR1 and CDR2 sequences are SGHRS and YFSETQ. The length of the CDR3 is 14 residues. V lost 6 bases and J lost 1, with 13 bases in between. The variable domain in full, completed from reference TRBV5-1 and TRBJ1-1, reads KAGVTQTPRYLIKTRGQQVTLSCSPISGHRSVSWYQQTPGQGLQFLFEYFSETQRNKGNFPGRFSGRQFSNSRSEMNVSTLELGDSALYLCASTVVGQNTEAFFGQGTRLTVV.

In this sample, this clone turned up a few times. The chain couples TRBV6-4 to TRBJ2-1; D possibly matches TRBD1 or TRBD2 (5 bases each). From germline, CDR1 is MRHNA and CDR2 SNTAGT. The CDR3 loop spans 15 amino acids. Between the trimmed V and J ends, which lost 6 bases and 0 bases, there was a span of 12 bases. The CDR3 region has the DNA TGTGCCAGCAGCGACGGGGCGAGCTCCTACAATGAGCAGTTCTTC. Its protein product is CASSDGASSYNEQFF.

This clone was recorded once. The genes are TRBV14 and TRBJ2-1; D might be TRBD2 (6 bases). The V gene's germline CDR1 is SGHDN and CDR2 FVKESK. The CDR3 has 15 amino acids. The V end lost 6 bases, the J end lost 2 bases, and 14 bases lay between the germline ends. This CDR3 is CASSPTGGPYNEQFF. The CDR3 region has the DNA TGTGCCAGCAGTCCTACCGGGGGTCCCTACAATGAGCAGTTCTTC.